This TCR beta chain was recorded in a study of cytomegalovirus exposure and HLA in healthy donors. After removal of 4 bases from V and 0 bases from J, the junction contained 3 bases not matched to a gene. The CDR3 spans 14 residues. In germline, CDR1 is SGDLS, CDR2 YYNGEE. This clone was detected once. The sample holds other DNA sequences that translate to the same CDR3. With 60 Vbeta and 13 Jbeta primers, the PCR was carried out. Method: immunoSEQ multiplex PCR; TCRdb's copy keeps in-frame clones and lacks some. The sample records about 130,000 clones, 85% being singletons. Source material: PBMCs. The rearrangement joins TRBV9 to TRBJ1-2; 7 bases map to TRBD1. The origin of this receptor is a woman in her twenties or thirties in good health and CMV-seropositive. CDR3 nucleotides: TGTGCCAGCAGCCTTGGACAGGCTAACTATGGCTACACCTTC. This sequence encodes CASSLGQANYGYTF.